Listed below are T cell receptor beta chains from one sample, sequenced in a study of spatial heterogeneity in lung cancer. Via MiXCR, TCRdb re-called the 5' RACE reads, giving one row per CDR3 protein. The sample includes around 110,000 distinct CDR3 sequences, over 9% seen only once; the top ten take roughly 15%. This specimen was PBMCs, taken at follow-up. The receptor set was obtained from a male donor with early-stage non-small cell lung cancer. The CDR3 runs from the conserved cysteine through the conserved F or W. A D gene is named only where the DNA matches it firmly. Size tells how often a clone was seen (once, few, many) or the class of an expanded clone, and some rows leave it out.

J gene: TRBJ1-2
V gene: TRBV10-3
D gene: TRBD1
clone size: .
CDR3 DNA: TGTGCCATCGCGACAGGGGGCGCTGGCTATGGCTACACCTTC
CDR3 protein: CAIATGGAGYGYTF

J gene: TRBJ1-6
V gene: TRBV5-6
D gene: .
clone size: .
CDR3 DNA: TGTGCCAGCAGCTTGACAGGCCCTGTGCTTAATTCACCCCTCCACTTT
CDR3 protein: CASSLTGPVLNSPLHF

J gene: TRBJ1-1
V gene: TRBV20-1
D gene: .
clone size: many
CDR3 DNA: TGCAGTGCCCGACCGAGCGTAGGTATGAGGAACACTGAAGCTTTCTTT
CDR3 protein: CSARPSVGMRNTEAFF

J gene: TRBJ1-1
V gene: TRBV7-9
D gene: .
clone size: many
CDR3 DNA: TGTGCCAGCAGCTTACCCCCAGGGTACACTGAAGCTTTCTTT
CDR3 protein: CASSLPPGYTEAFF

J gene: TRBJ2-1
V gene: TRBV9
D gene: TRBD2
clone size: few
CDR3 DNA: TGTGCCAGCAGCACTAGCGGGGGCTCGGTTAATGAGCAGTTCTTC
CDR3 protein: CASSTSGGSVNEQFF

J gene: TRBJ2-5
V gene: TRBV10-3
D gene: .
clone size: .
CDR3 DNA: TGTGCCATCAGTGAGACAGGGTTGGAGACCCAGTACTTC
CDR3 protein: CAISETGLETQYF

J gene: TRBJ2-1
V gene: TRBV10-3
D gene: TRBD2
clone size: many
CDR3 DNA: TGTGCCATCAGTGAGTCGGGGGGGAACTACAATGAGCAGTTCTTC
CDR3 protein: CAISESGGNYNEQFF

J gene: TRBJ2-1
V gene: TRBV4-1
D gene: .
clone size: .
CDR3 DNA: TGCGCCAGCAGCCAGAGGAGCGACACTCTACCCTACAATGAGCAGTTCTTC
CDR3 protein: CASSQRSDTLPYNEQFF

J gene: TRBJ2-1
V gene: TRBV5-1
D gene: .
clone size: many
CDR3 DNA: TGCGCCAGCAGCGAGATCGACAATGAGCAGTTCTTC
CDR3 protein: CASSEIDNEQFF

J gene: TRBJ2-4
V gene: TRBV11-2
D gene: TRBD2
clone size: many
CDR3 DNA: TGTGCCAGCAGCTTCGCCGGGACTAGCGGGGGGGCAGGCATTCAGTACTTC
CDR3 protein: CASSFAGTSGGAGIQYF

J gene: TRBJ2-6
V gene: TRBV10-3
D gene: .
clone size: many
CDR3 DNA: TGTGCCATCAGTGGCGGGACAGCCGGCTCTGGGGCCAACGTCCTGACTTTC
CDR3 protein: CAISGGTAGSGANVLTF

J gene: TRBJ2-2
V gene: TRBV7-8
D gene: TRBD1
clone size: few
CDR3 DNA: TGTGCCAGCAGCTTTCGGACAGGGAAAGGCACCGGGGAGCTGTTTTTT
CDR3 protein: CASSFRTGKGTGELFF

J gene: TRBJ1-1
V gene: TRBV28
D gene: .
clone size: many
CDR3 DNA: TGTGCCAGCAGTCTAATAGGGCTTAACACTGAAGCTTTCTTT
CDR3 protein: CASSLIGLNTEAFF

J gene: TRBJ2-3
V gene: TRBV28
D gene: .
clone size: many
CDR3 DNA: TGTGCCAGCAGTTTATGGCGGCACAAGGATAGCACAGATACGCAGTATTTT
CDR3 protein: CASSLWRHKDSTDTQYF

J gene: TRBJ2-7
V gene: TRBV20-1
D gene: .
clone size: few
CDR3 DNA: TGCAGTGCCAGGAAGGTGCCCCTCTACGAGCAGTACTTC
CDR3 protein: CSARKVPLYEQYF

J gene: TRBJ1-6
V gene: TRBV5-1
D gene: .
clone size: many
CDR3 DNA: TGCGCCAGCAGCTTGCAGACAGACCGTAATTCACCCCTCCACTTT
CDR3 protein: CASSLQTDRNSPLHF

J gene: TRBJ1-1
V gene: TRBV29-1
D gene: TRBD1
clone size: many
CDR3 DNA: TGCAGCGTCGGGGACAGCCTCCGGAGGGAAGCTTTCTTT
CDR3 protein: CSVGDSLRREAFF

J gene: TRBJ2-7
V gene: TRBV20-1
D gene: TRBD1
clone size: few
CDR3 DNA: TGCAGTGCTGGGGACAGGGTAACCTACGAGCAGTACTTC
CDR3 protein: CSAGDRVTYEQYF

J gene: TRBJ2-7
V gene: TRBV18
D gene: TRBD1
clone size: .
CDR3 DNA: TGTGCCAGCTCACCCGGGACAGGGGACTACGAGCAGTACTTC
CDR3 protein: CASSPGTGDYEQYF

J gene: TRBJ1-1
V gene: TRBV6-5
D gene: .
clone size: many
CDR3 DNA: TGTGCCAGCAGCTCAAACACTGAAGCTTTCTTT
CDR3 protein: CASSSNTEAFF

J gene: TRBJ1-2
V gene: TRBV28
D gene: .
clone size: many
CDR3 DNA: TGTGCCAGCAGCCAAGGGGTCAAGGGTTACTCGTCGGGAAATGGCTACACCTTC
CDR3 protein: CASSQGVKGYSSGNGYTF

J gene: TRBJ1-1
V gene: TRBV7-9
D gene: .
clone size: .
CDR3 DNA: TGTGCCAGCAGCTTAAAGAACACTGAAGCTTTCTTT
CDR3 protein: CASSLKNTEAFF

J gene: TRBJ2-1
V gene: TRBV12-3/TRBV12-4
D gene: .
clone size: many
CDR3 DNA: TGTGCCAGCACCTCCGACACCTCCTATGGTGAGCAGTTCTTC
CDR3 protein: CASTSDTSYGEQFF

J gene: TRBJ2-3
V gene: TRBV29-1
D gene: .
clone size: .
CDR3 DNA: TGCAGCGTTCTATTGGCGTCTACAGATACGCAGTATTTT
CDR3 protein: CSVLLASTDTQYF

J gene: TRBJ1-1
V gene: TRBV3-1
D gene: .
clone size: .
CDR3 DNA: TGTGCCAGCGGGGACCCAGACACTGAAGCTTTCTTT
CDR3 protein: CASGDPDTEAFF

J gene: TRBJ1-5
V gene: TRBV5-5
D gene: .
clone size: few
CDR3 DNA: TGTGCCAGCAGCTTGTTTGCTGGGGATATGGTGGATCAGCCCCAGCATTTT
CDR3 protein: CASSLFAGDMVDQPQHF

J gene: TRBJ2-1
V gene: TRBV7-9
D gene: TRBD1
clone size: many
CDR3 DNA: TGTGCCAGCATCCGGGACAGGTACCCCAATGAGCAGTTCTTC
CDR3 protein: CASIRDRYPNEQFF

J gene: TRBJ1-4
V gene: TRBV4-2
D gene: .
clone size: .
CDR3 DNA: TGTGCCAGCAGCCAAGCTACGGGGGGTTTCGGTAATGAAAAACTGTTTTTT
CDR3 protein: CASSQATGGFGNEKLFF

J gene: TRBJ2-2
V gene: TRBV5-1
D gene: .
clone size: .
CDR3 DNA: TGCGCCAGCAGGGCTAGCGATACCGGGGAGCTGTTTTTT
CDR3 protein: CASRASDTGELFF

J gene: TRBJ2-1
V gene: TRBV20-1
D gene: .
clone size: many
CDR3 DNA: TGCAGTGCTAGTCGCGGAGTTAATGAGCAGTTCTTC
CDR3 protein: CSASRGVNEQFF

J gene: TRBJ1-5
V gene: TRBV10-3
D gene: .
clone size: .
CDR3 DNA: TGTGCCATCAGTGAGTCGGCGGGGAGAGGGCAGCCCCAGCATTTT
CDR3 protein: CAISESAGRGQPQHF

J gene: TRBJ2-7
V gene: TRBV5-6
D gene: .
clone size: .
CDR3 DNA: TGTGCCAGCAGTTGGGATGACTACGAGCAGTACTTC
CDR3 protein: CASSWDDYEQYF